This TCR beta chain is from a study of PD-1 blockade in mismatch repair-deficient tumors. Notes on the study in general: Tumor-resident clones, often undetectable pretreatment in blood, expanded then contracted after pembrolizumab.

After removal of 4 bases from V and 2 bases from J, the junction contained 8 bases not matched to a gene. The CDR3 is 15 amino acids. CDR1 and CDR2 (germline): SGHNT, YYREEE (reference sequence). A note on this clone: Its antigen is not known.

PCR or immunohistochemistry showed mismatch repair deficiency in every enrolled patient. The TCR-sequenced patients were a few responders to pembrolizumab. The assay was immunoSEQ multiplex PCR, and TCRdb's table has in-frame clones only and misses some. The sample holds approximately 22,000 clones; 80% to 90% are singletons and the top ten take over 15%. The rearrangement uses TRBV5-4 and TRBJ1-2; 7 bases fit TRBD1. The sequence came from an adult with mismatch repair-deficient cancer. The material sequenced was peripheral blood, taken 2 weeks after starting pembrolizumab. CDR3 in amino acids: CASSRGQEINYGYTF. The CDR3 bases are TGTGCCAGCAGCCGAGGACAGGAGATCAACTATGGCTACACCTTC.